This TCR beta chain was profiled in a study of a mutant IDH1 vaccine in newly diagnosed glioma. Per germline, CDR1 LNHDA and CDR2 SQIVND (reference sequence). V lost 6 bases and J lost 2, with 17 bases in between. This CDR3 comprises 15 residues. As for time point: week 23, last vaccination. Doses comprised 300 ug of mutant IDH1 20-mer peptide each, plus topical imiquimod. Clones were sequenced by immunoSEQ multiplex PCR, and TCRdb holds only the in-frame ones, with some missing. Among around 41,000 clones, 78% were seen once, and the ten largest hold roughly 6.3%. Study-level findings and limits: Immune responses induced by vaccination arose in roughly 95% of the patients.

Details on this clone: Antigen: not known.

The specimen comprised PBMCs, sampled from a glioma patient whose treatment included an IDH1 peptide vaccine. This chain joins TRBV19 and TRBJ2-7; D could derive from TRBD1 or TRBD2 (6 bases each). The TCR comes from a middle-aged woman with glioma. Some clones in this sample may be carry-over from other donors' samples. The CDR3 protein is CASSLRGDGAYEQYF. CDR3 sequence (DNA): TGTGCCAGTAGCCTTAGGGGGGACGGGGCCTACGAGCAGTACTTC.